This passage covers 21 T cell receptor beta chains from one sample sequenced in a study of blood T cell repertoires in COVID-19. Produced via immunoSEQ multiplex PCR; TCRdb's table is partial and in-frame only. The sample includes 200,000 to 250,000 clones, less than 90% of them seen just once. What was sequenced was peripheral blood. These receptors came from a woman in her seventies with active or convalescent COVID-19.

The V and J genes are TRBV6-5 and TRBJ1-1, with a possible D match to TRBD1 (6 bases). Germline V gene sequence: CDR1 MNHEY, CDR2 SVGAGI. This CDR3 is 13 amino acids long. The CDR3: CRTGGQLNTEAFF. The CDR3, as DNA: TGTAGAACCGGGGGGCAGTTGAACACTGAAGCTTTCTTT.

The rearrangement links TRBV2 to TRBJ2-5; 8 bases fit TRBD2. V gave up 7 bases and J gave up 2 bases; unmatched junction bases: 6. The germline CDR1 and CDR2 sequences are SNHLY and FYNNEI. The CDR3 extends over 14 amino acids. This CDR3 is CASTLSGGQETQYF. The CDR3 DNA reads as TGTGCCAGCACACTGAGCGGGGGACAAGAGACCCAGTACTTC.

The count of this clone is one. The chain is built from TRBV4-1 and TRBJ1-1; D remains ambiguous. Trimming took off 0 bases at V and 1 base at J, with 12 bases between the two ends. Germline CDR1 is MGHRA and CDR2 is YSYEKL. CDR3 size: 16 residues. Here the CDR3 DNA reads TGCGCCAGCAGCCAAGAATTAGGTAGCGGGAACACTGAAGCTTTCTTT. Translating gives CASSQELGSGNTEAFF.

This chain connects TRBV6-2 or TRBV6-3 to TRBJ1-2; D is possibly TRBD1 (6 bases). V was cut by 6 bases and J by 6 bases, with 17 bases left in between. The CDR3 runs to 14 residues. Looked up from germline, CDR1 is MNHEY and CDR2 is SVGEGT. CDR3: CASSELRTEHGYTF. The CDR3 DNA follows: TGTGCCAGCAGCGAATTGCGGACAGAACATGGCTACACCTTC.

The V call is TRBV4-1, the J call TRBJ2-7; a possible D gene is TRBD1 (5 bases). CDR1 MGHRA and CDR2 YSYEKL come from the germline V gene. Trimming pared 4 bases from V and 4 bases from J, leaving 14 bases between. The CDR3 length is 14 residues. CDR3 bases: TGCGCCAGCAGCCCAATAAAGACAGATTACGAGCAGTACTTC. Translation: CASSPIKTDYEQYF.

The CDR3 nucleotides are TGTGCCAGCAGAAAGACTGCCGGGGAGCTGTTTTTT. The encoded protein is CASRKTAGELFF. The V gene is TRBV11-1, the J gene TRBJ2-2; no clear D. CDR1 and CDR2 (germline): SGHAT, FQDESV (reference sequence). This CDR3 comprises 12 residues. Trimming left V 6 bases short and J 6 bases short, with 8 bases between.

In DNA, the CDR3 is TGTGCCAGCAGCGTAGGCAAGCGAGACACCGGGGAGCTGTTTTTT. Its translation is CASSVGKRDTGELFF. The genes are TRBV9 and TRBJ2-2; D call uncertain. CDR3 length equals 15 residues. V shed 0 bases and J shed 3 bases, with 9 bases lying between them. CDR1 and CDR2 (germline): SGDLS, YYNGEE.

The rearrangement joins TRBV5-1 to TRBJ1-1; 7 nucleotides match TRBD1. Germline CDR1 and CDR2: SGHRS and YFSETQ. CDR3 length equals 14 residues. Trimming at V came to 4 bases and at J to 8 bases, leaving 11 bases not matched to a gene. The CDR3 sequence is CASSTHGTVSEAFF. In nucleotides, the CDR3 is TGCGCCAGCAGCACTCACGGGACAGTTTCCGAAGCTTTCTTT.

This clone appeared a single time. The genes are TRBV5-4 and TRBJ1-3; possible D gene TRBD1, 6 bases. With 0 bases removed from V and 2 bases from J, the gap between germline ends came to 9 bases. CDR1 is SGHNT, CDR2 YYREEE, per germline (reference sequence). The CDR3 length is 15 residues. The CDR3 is CASSLDSGAGNTIYF. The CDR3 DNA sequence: TGTGCCAGCAGCTTGGATTCAGGGGCTGGAAACACCATATATTTT. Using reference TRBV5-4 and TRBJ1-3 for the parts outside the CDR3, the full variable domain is ETGVTQSPTHLIKTRGQQVTLRCSSQSGHNTVSWYQQALGQGPQFIFQYYREEENGRGNFPPRFSGLQFPNYSSELNVNALELDDSALYLCASSLDSGAGNTIYFGEGSWLTVV.

The chain's CDR3 is CASSSGGGRAPNTEAFF. The CDR3, as DNA: TGTGCCAGCAGCTCAGGAGGGGGCCGGGCTCCGAACACTGAAGCTTTCTTT. V gene TRBV5-5 combines with J gene TRBJ1-1; 7 nucleotides agree with TRBD1. Germline V gene lookup returns CDR1 SGHKS and CDR2 YYEKEE (reference sequence). Trimming at V came to 3 bases and at J to 1 base, leaving 12 bases not matched to a gene. CDR3 size: 17 residues.

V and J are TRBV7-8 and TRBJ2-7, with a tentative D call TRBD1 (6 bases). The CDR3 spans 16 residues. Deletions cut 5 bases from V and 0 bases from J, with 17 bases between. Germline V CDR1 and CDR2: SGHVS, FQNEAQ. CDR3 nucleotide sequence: TGTGCCAGCAGCGTTTACAGGGTCCCGGGCTCCTACGAGCAGTACTTC. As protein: CASSVYRVPGSYEQYF.

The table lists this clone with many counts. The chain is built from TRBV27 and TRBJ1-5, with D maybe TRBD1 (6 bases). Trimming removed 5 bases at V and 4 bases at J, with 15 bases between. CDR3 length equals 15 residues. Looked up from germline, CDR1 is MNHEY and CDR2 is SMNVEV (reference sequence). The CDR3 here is CASSPQGLRNQPQHF. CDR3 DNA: TGTGCCAGCAGTCCACAGGGCCTAAGGAATCAGCCCCAGCATTTT.

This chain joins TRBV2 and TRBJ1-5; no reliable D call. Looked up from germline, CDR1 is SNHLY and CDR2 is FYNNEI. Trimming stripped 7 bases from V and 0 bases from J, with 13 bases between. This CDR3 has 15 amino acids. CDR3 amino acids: CASTNSPYSNQPQHF. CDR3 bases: TGTGCCAGCACTAACAGCCCTTATAGCAATCAGCCCCAGCATTTT. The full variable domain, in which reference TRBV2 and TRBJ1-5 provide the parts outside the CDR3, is EPEVTQTPSHQVTQMGQEVILRCVPISNHLYFYWYRQILGQKVEFLVSFYNNEISEKSEIFDDQFSVERPDGSNFTLKIRSTKLEDSAMYFCASTNSPYSNQPQHFGDGTRLSIL.

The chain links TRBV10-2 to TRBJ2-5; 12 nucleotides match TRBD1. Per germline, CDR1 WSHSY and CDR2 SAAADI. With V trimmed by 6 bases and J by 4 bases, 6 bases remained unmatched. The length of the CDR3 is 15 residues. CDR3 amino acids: CASSSGTGGGETQYF. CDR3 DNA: TGCGCCAGCAGCTCCGGGACAGGGGGCGGAGAGACCCAGTACTTC.

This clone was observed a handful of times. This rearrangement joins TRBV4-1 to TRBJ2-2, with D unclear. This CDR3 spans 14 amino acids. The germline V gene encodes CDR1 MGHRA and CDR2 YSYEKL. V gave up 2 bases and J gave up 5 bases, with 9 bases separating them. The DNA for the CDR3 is TGCGCCAGCAGCCAACCTCGGCGGACCGGGGAGCTGTTTTTT. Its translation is CASSQPRRTGELFF.

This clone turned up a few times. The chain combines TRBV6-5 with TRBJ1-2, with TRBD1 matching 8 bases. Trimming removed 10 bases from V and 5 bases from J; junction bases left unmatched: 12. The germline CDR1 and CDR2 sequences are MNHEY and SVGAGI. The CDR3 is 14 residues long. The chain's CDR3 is CATSQTGERYGYTF. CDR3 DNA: TGTGCCACCTCTCAGACAGGGGAGAGGTATGGCTACACCTTC.

This chain's CDR3 is CASTGGRIEKLFF. The CDR3 DNA follows: TGTGCCAGTACGGGGGGGCGGATTGAAAAACTGTTTTTT. This rearrangement joins TRBV19 to TRBJ1-4; TRBD1 might be the D (6 bases). This CDR3 region has 13 residues. The germline V gene has CDR1 LNHDA and CDR2 SQIVND (reference sequence). Trimming took 7 bases from V and 7 from J, leaving 13 bases between them.

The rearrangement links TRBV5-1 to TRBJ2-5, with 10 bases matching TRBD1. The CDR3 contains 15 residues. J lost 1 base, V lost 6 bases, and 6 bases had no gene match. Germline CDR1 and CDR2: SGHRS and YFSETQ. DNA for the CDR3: TGCGCCAGCAAGGGGACAGGGGAAACCCAAGAGACCCAGTACTTC. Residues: CASKGTGETQETQYF.

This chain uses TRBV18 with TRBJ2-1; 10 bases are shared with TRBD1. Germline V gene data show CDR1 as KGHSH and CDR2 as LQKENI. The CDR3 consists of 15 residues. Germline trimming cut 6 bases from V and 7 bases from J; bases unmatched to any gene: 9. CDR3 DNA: TGTGCCAGCTCTCCCGGGACAGGGGTTTGGAATGAGCAGTTCTTC. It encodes CASSPGTGVWNEQFF.

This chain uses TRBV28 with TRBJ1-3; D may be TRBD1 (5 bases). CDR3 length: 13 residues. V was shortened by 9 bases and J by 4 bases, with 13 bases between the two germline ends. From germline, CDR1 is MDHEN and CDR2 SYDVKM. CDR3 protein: CASLGQGGNTIYF. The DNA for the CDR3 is TGTGCCAGTCTCGGGCAGGGAGGAAACACCATATATTTT.

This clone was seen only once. The CDR3 DNA follows: TGTGCCAGTGCGCTGCACTATTCCGGGACAGTAATCGTCTACACCTTC. It specifies CASALHYSGTVIVYTF. This chain joins TRBV3-1 (or the pseudogene TRBV3-2) and TRBJ1-2; 7 bases are shared with TRBD1. The ends lost 9 bases at V and 10 bases at J; junction bases unmatched: 23. This CDR3 comprises 16 residues. CDR1 and CDR2 from the germline V gene are LGHDT and YNNKEL (reference sequence).